A selection of T cell receptor beta chains follows, all from one sample in a study of OX40 agonist ivuxolimab in advanced cancers. Some clones are missing from TCRdb's copy, which holds only in-frame ones; the method was immunoSEQ multiplex PCR. The table records tens of thousands of clones, 85% to 90% of them present only once. The sequencing used CD4+ or CD8+ T cells sorted from blood, collected in a trial of the OX40 agonist ivuxolimab. The receptors derive from an adult with an advanced solid tumor such as melanoma, head and neck, liver or kidney cancer. Each CDR3 is given with its conserved first and last residue. D genes are given only for firm matches. Some rows have no size entry. The others give once, few or many, or a class for an expanded clone.

d_call	v_call	clone_size	j_call	cdr3_aa	cdr3_nt
.	TRBV2	few	TRBJ1-6	CASRGTVHSPLHF	TGTGCCAGCAGGGGGACCGTTCATTCACCCCTCCACTTT
.	TRBV7-2	.	TRBJ1-1	CASSLAGGGRTEAFF	TGTGCCAGCAGCTTAGCGGGGGGGGGCCGCACTGAAGCTTTCTTT
.	TRBV7-2	.	TRBJ1-5	CASSAQGNGNQPQHF	TGTGCCAGCAGCGCACAGGGAAATGGCAATCAGCCCCAGCATTTT
.	TRBV11-2	.	TRBJ2-2	CASSLNTGELFF	TGTGCCAGCAGCCTAAACACCGGGGAGCTGTTTTTT
.	TRBV11-2	.	TRBJ1-3	CASSPHGRADSGNTIYF	TGTGCCAGCAGCCCGCACGGCCGGGCTGACTCTGGAAACACCATATATTTT
.	TRBV7-9	.	TRBJ1-4	CASSLDGLLNEKLFF	TGTGCCAGCAGCTTAGACGGCCTGCTTAATGAAAAACTGTTTTTT
TRBD1	TRBV18	.	TRBJ1-4	CASSPSGQGYEKLFF	TGTGCCAGCTCACCATCGGGACAGGGTTATGAAAAACTGTTTTTT
.	TRBV7-6	.	TRBJ1-5	CASSLGPGAIQPQHF	TGTGCCAGCAGCTTAGGGCCGGGGGCAATTCAGCCCCAGCATTTT
TRBD1	TRBV19	.	TRBJ1-5	CASRKNRDRAGQPQHF	TGTGCCAGTAGAAAAAACCGGGACAGGGCCGGGCAGCCCCAGCATTTT
TRBD1	TRBV29-1	few	TRBJ2-5	CSVTQGYQETQYF	TGCAGCGTGACACAGGGGTACCAAGAGACCCAGTACTTC
TRBD2	TRBV6-1	.	TRBJ2-1	CASTSGSSYNEQFF	TGTGCCAGCACCAGCGGGAGCTCCTACAATGAGCAGTTCTTC
.	TRBV5-6	few	TRBJ1-3	CASSQELDTIYF	TGTGCCAGCAGCCAAGAACTGGACACCATATATTTT
.	TRBV18	.	TRBJ2-1	CASSPPLVSGNEQFF	TGTGCCAGCTCACCACCTTTAGTTTCGGGGAATGAGCAGTTCTTC
.	TRBV7-9	.	TRBJ1-5	CASSLFLGPGGNQPQHF	TGTGCCAGCAGCTTATTTTTGGGGCCCGGGGGAAATCAGCCCCAGCATTTT
.	TRBV7-9	.	TRBJ2-5	CASSLGMGADEQYF	TGTGCCAGCAGCTTAGGAATGGGCGCGGATGAGCAGTACTTC
.	TRBV6-5	.	TRBJ1-2	CASRPPGRISSGYTF	TGTGCCAGCAGACCGCCGGGACGGATTTCCTCTGGCTACACCTTC
.	TRBV10-3	.	TRBJ2-5	CAISESRGKYQETQYF	TGTGCCATCAGTGAGTCGAGGGGGAAATACCAAGAGACCCAGTACTTC
TRBD2	TRBV10-1	.	TRBJ2-2	CASSEGLAGGRGTGELFF	TGCGCCAGCAGTGAAGGACTAGCGGGGGGGCGAGGCACCGGGGAGCTGTTTTTT
.	TRBV9	.	TRBJ2-2	CASSVVPGRNTGELFF	TGTGCCAGCAGCGTAGTCCCCGGGAGGAACACCGGGGAGCTGTTTTTT
.	TRBV6-1	once	TRBJ1-2	CASSEQRGGFHGYTF	TGTGCCAGCAGTGAACAGCGAGGGGGGTTCCATGGCTACACCTTC
.	TRBV28	.	TRBJ1-1	CASSYPLQGVNTEAFF	TGTGCCAGCAGCTACCCCTTACAGGGAGTGAACACTGAAGCTTTCTTT
.	TRBV21-1	few	TRBJ1-1	CASSINDRMAFF	TGTGCCAGCAGCATTAACGACAGGATGGCTTTCTTT